Presented here are 29 T cell receptor beta chains from one specimen sequenced in a study of CD8 T cells in Susac syndrome. RNA amounts of roughly 0.45 to 1 ug underwent reverse transcription with random hexamers. TCRdb re-derived calls from the immunoSEQ multiplex PCR reads in MiXCR, one entry per CDR3 protein. The sample lists roughly 200,000 distinct CDR3 sequences, 85% to 95% occurring once. The sequenced material came from CD4+ T cells from PBMCs. The receptors shown here come from a human donor with multiple sclerosis.

The V gene is TRBV18, the J gene TRBJ2-2; no definite D call. CDR3 length: 15 amino acids. Trimming removed 3 bases at V and 2 bases at J, with 10 bases between. Germline lookup yields CDR1 KGHSH and CDR2 LQKENI. CDR3 sequence reads: CASSPHGPNTGELFF. The CDR3 DNA is TGTGCCAGCTCACCCCATGGACCAAACACCGGGGAGCTGTTTTTT.

This rearrangement joins TRBV20-1 to TRBJ1-6; TRBD1 matches at 9 bases. V shed 4 bases and J 15 bases; nucleotides not matched to a gene: 7. Germline V gene lookup returns CDR1 DFQATT and CDR2 SNEGSKA (reference sequence). The CDR3 has 12 residues. CDR3 nucleotide sequence: TGCAGTGCTACCCCGGGACAGGGAATCCTCCACTTT. It yields the protein CSATPGQGILHF.

The V and J genes are TRBV7-9 and TRBJ2-7; 7 positions agree with TRBD2. The CDR3 extends over 15 amino acids. The germline V gene encodes CDR1 SEHNR and CDR2 FQNEAQ (reference sequence). With 1 base clipped from V and 5 bases from J, the junction kept 8 bases outside the gene matches. The DNA for the CDR3 is TGTGCCAGCAGCTTAGTCGGGGGGTACACGAACGAGCAGTACTTC. It encodes CASSLVGGYTNEQYF.

The rearrangement joins TRBV2 to TRBJ2-1; 13 bases map to TRBD2. The CDR3 covers 16 residues. Trimming removed 6 bases from V and 5 bases from J; junction bases left unmatched: 7. Germline V lookup: CDR1 SNHLY, CDR2 FYNNEI. The CDR3 DNA reads TGTGCCAGCAGCGCCTCGGGACTAGCGGGGAACAATGAGCAGTTCTTC. Encoded protein: CASSASGLAGNNEQFF.

The chain couples TRBV5-8 to TRBJ2-6, with D maybe TRBD1 (6 bases). This CDR3 has 17 residues. Germline values: CDR1 SGHTS, CDR2 YDEGEE. Trimming stripped 5 bases from V and 0 bases from J, with 15 bases between. The CDR3 loop reads CASRPNRVGSGANVLTF. The CDR3 nucleotides read TGTGCCAGCAGACCAAACAGGGTTGGCTCTGGGGCCAACGTCCTGACTTTC.

This chain joins TRBV3-1 and TRBJ1-6; D is undetermined. V dropped 7 bases and J dropped 4 bases, with 11 bases sitting between them. The length of the CDR3 is 14 residues. Germline CDR1 is LGHDT and CDR2 is YNNKEL (reference sequence). CDR3 bases: TGTGCCAGCACCCTGGACTTGTATAATTCACCCCTCCACTTT. Translation: CASTLDLYNSPLHF.

This chain connects TRBV27 to TRBJ2-2; D is undetermined. Trimming left V 0 bases short and J 5 bases short, with 7 bases between. The germline V gene has CDR1 MNHEY and CDR2 SMNVEV (reference sequence). The CDR3 is 14 residues long. CDR3 coding DNA: TGTGCCAGCAGTTTATCCGGCATTACCGGGGAGCTGTTTTTT. Translation gives CASSLSGITGELFF.

The gene calls are TRBV6-1 and TRBJ1-2; no clear D gene. CDR3 length equals 12 residues. CDR1 and CDR2 from the germline V gene are MNHNS and SASEGT. The V and J ends lost 6 bases and 5 bases respectively, with 10 bases between them. The chain's CDR3 is CASSGAGYGYTF. CDR3 nucleotides: TGTGCCAGCAGCGGTGCTGGATATGGCTACACCTTC.

This chain uses TRBV12-3 or TRBV12-4 with TRBJ2-5, with D possibly matching TRBD1 (5 bases). V was cut by 6 bases and J by 2 bases, with 13 bases left in between. This CDR3 comprises 14 residues. The CDR3 DNA follows: TGTGCCAGCAGCCTTCGCCGACAGCAAGAGACCCAGTACTTC. Protein sequence: CASSLRRQQETQYF.

The rearrangement links TRBV30 to TRBJ1-2; 7 bases map to TRBD1. The length of the CDR3 is 14 residues. V dropped 4 bases and J dropped 6; count of bases not matched to a gene: 11. Germline loops: CDR1 GTSNPN, CDR2 SVGIG (reference sequence). CDR3 protein: CAWKVGRGWDGYTF. The CDR3 DNA sequence: TGTGCCTGGAAAGTGGGCAGGGGGTGGGATGGCTACACCTTC. Full variable domain (remainder filled in from reference TRBV30 and TRBJ1-2): SQTIHQWPATLVQPVGSPLSLECTVEGTSNPNLYWYRQAAGRGLQLLFYSVGIGQISSEVPQNLSASRPQDRQFILSSKKLLLSDSGFYLCAWKVGRGWDGYTFGSGTRLTVV.

This clonotype was recorded only once. This chain uses TRBV12-3 or TRBV12-4 with TRBJ1-6; TRBD1 matches at 9 bases. Trimming cost V 6 bases and J 8 bases; bases outside gene matches: 8. This CDR3 has 15 residues. This chain's CDR3 is CASSNRGRGDSPLHF. CDR3 coding DNA: TGTGCCAGCAGCAACAGGGGGCGCGGGGATTCACCCCTCCACTTT.

J is TRBJ1-2 and V is TRBV30; D ambiguous. This CDR3 is 12 amino acids long. Germline CDR1 is GTSNPN and CDR2 is SVGIG (reference sequence). With 0 bases removed from V and 5 bases from J, the gap between germline ends came to 7 bases. Here the CDR3 reads CAWSVEGYGYTF. The CDR3 DNA sequence: TGTGCCTGGAGTGTAGAAGGGTATGGCTACACCTTC.

J is TRBJ1-5 and V is TRBV20-1, with 8 bases identical to TRBD1. From germline, CDR1 is DFQATT and CDR2 SNEGSKA (reference sequence). The CDR3 length is 18 residues. V shed 3 bases, J shed 0 bases, and the junction held 13 bases outside the gene matches. CDR3 protein: CSARAGTGDLLSNQPQHF. The CDR3 bases are TGCAGTGCTAGGGCCGGGACAGGAGACCTTCTTAGCAATCAGCCCCAGCATTTT.

The chain couples TRBV29-1 to TRBJ2-1; D is unresolved. The CDR3 spans 12 residues. Trimming stripped 5 bases from V and 8 bases from J, with 13 bases between. Germline CDR1 reads SQVTM; CDR2 reads ANQGSEA. In DNA form, the CDR3 reads TGCAGCGTTAAACCCAACAGTGATGAGCAGTTCTTC. This sequence encodes CSVKPNSDEQFF.

This clonotype was detected once. The chain is built from TRBV4-1 and TRBJ2-4, with 10 bases identical to TRBD1. After removal of 0 bases from V and 3 bases from J, the junction contained 14 bases not matched to a gene. Per germline, CDR1 MGHRA and CDR2 YSYEKL. The CDR3 has 20 amino acids. For the CDR3, the DNA is TGCGCCAGCAGCCAAGATCGCCGGGACAGGGGAGTGAAAGTCAAAAACATTCAGTACTTC. It translates to CASSQDRRDRGVKVKNIQYF.

The J gene is TRBJ2-1, the V gene TRBV12-3 or TRBV12-4; D gene ambiguous. With 5 bases removed from V and 2 bases from J, the gap between germline ends came to 4 bases. CDR3 length equals 12 residues. CDR3 in DNA: TGTGCCAGCAGTATCACCTACAATGAGCAGTTCTTC. Protein product: CASSITYNEQFF.

Only one count was recorded for this clonotype. The chain combines TRBV29-1 with TRBJ1-1, with D possibly TRBD1 on 6 matching bases. Germline V gene data show CDR1 as SQVTM and CDR2 as ANQGSEA. The CDR3 covers 12 residues. Trimming cost V 7 bases and J 1 base, with 10 bases left between them. CDR3 loop: CSGYRENTEAFF. CDR3 nucleotide sequence: TGCAGCGGCTACAGGGAGAACACTGAAGCTTTCTTT.

This rearrangement joins TRBV15 to TRBJ1-5; D uncertain. Germline CDR1 LNHNV, CDR2 YYDKDF (reference sequence). The V end lost 1 base, the J end lost 4 bases, and 8 bases lay between the germline ends. The CDR3 is 14 amino acids. The CDR3 loop reads CATSRVLGNQPQHF. The CDR3 DNA reads as TGTGCCACCAGCAGAGTCCTCGGGAATCAGCCCCAGCATTTT.

V and J are TRBV2 and TRBJ2-7; weak D call: TRBD2 (5 bases). This CDR3 is built from 13 residues. The V and J ends lost 6 bases and 4 bases respectively, with 13 bases between them. Per germline, CDR1 SNHLY and CDR2 FYNNEI. The CDR3 nucleotides are TGTGCCAGCAGCGGACTGATCCAATACGAGCAGTACTTC. It specifies CASSGLIQYEQYF.

This chain uses TRBV5-6 with TRBJ2-7, with D unclear. The CDR3 runs to 14 residues. The germline V gene has CDR1 SGHDT and CDR2 YYEEEE. V lost 3 bases to trimming and J lost 6 bases, with 16 bases between them. DNA for the CDR3: TGTGCCAGCAGCTCTTTACCTACCGTGGGCGAGCAGTACGTC. Translated, it gives CASSSLPTVGEQYV.

This chain joins TRBV3-1 and TRBJ2-4, with D hard to call. The CDR3 loop spans 13 amino acids. Germline CDR1 is LGHDT and CDR2 is YNNKEL (reference sequence). V was trimmed by 4 bases and J by 5 bases, leaving 9 bases between them. The CDR3 coding sequence is TGTGCCAGCAGCCCCTCGGTGGAAAACATTCAGTACTTC. It codes for CASSPSVENIQYF.

V is TRBV6-5 and J is TRBJ2-7; TRBD1 matches 8 bases. The CDR3 is 15 residues long. The germline V gene encodes CDR1 MNHEY and CDR2 SVGAGI. Germline trimming cut 7 bases from V and 0 bases from J; bases unmatched to any gene: 8. The CDR3 reads CASKRGTGLSYEQYV. In DNA form, the CDR3 reads TGTGCCAGCAAAAGAGGGACAGGTCTCTCCTACGAGCAGTACGTC.

The V call is TRBV20-1, the J call TRBJ2-5, with TRBD2 identical over 7 bases. The CDR3 runs 13 residues. Trimming cost V 6 bases and J 5 bases; bases outside gene matches: 9. CDR1 and CDR2 (germline): DFQATT, SNEGSKA (reference sequence). CDR3 sequence: CSAADGGGETQYF. The CDR3 bases are TGCAGTGCGGCCGACGGGGGAGGGGAGACCCAGTACTTC.

The rearrangement uses TRBV2 and TRBJ2-7, with D tentatively TRBD2 (6 bases). This CDR3 region has 14 residues. CDR1 and CDR2 (germline): SNHLY, FYNNEI. Deletions cut 4 bases from V and 1 base from J, with 11 bases between. CDR3 amino acids: CASSVGGTSYEQYV. The CDR3 nucleotides are TGTGCCAGCAGTGTTGGCGGGACTTCCTACGAGCAGTACGTC.

This clonotype was picked up one time. The chain carries TRBV20-1 and TRBJ2-1, with 8 nucleotides matching TRBD2. The CDR3 has 15 residues. The trim removed 6 bases at V and 5 bases at J, leaving 12 bases unmatched. In germline, CDR1 is DFQATT, CDR2 SNEGSKA (reference sequence). This CDR3 reads CSARLEAGGDNEQFF. For the CDR3, the DNA is TGCAGTGCCCGACTTGAGGCGGGGGGCGACAATGAGCAGTTCTTC.

This sequence joins TRBV20-1 and TRBJ2-5, with D maybe TRBD2 (5 bases). V shed 3 bases and J shed 7 bases, with 9 bases lying between them. The CDR3 sequence is 11 residues long. CDR1 DFQATT and CDR2 SNEGSKA come from the germline V gene (reference sequence). CDR3 bases: TGCAGTGCTAGGCCCCGGGGGACCCAGTACTTC. Its protein product is CSARPRGTQYF.

The V and J genes are TRBV12-3 or TRBV12-4 and TRBJ2-2, with D possibly called TRBD1 or TRBD2 (6 bases each). V lost 6 bases and J 5 bases, leaving 16 bases between the germline ends. The CDR3 consists of 15 residues. CDR3 bases: TGTGCCAGCAGCGACACGAGGGGGGTGACCGGGGAGCTGTTTTTT. This codes for CASSDTRGVTGELFF.

This rearrangement joins TRBV12-3 or TRBV12-4 to TRBJ1-1, with D unresolved. The CDR3 consists of 13 residues. The germline V and J ends were trimmed by 5 bases and 0 bases, with 7 bases remaining between them. CDR3: CASSPGMNTEAFF. CDR3 nucleotide sequence: TGTGCCAGCAGTCCGGGGATGAACACTGAAGCTTTCTTT.

This clonotype came up once. The chain recombines TRBV24-1 with TRBJ2-1, with 11 bases aligning to TRBD1. Germline lookup yields CDR1 KGHDR and CDR2 SFDVKD. The V and J ends lost 5 bases and 9 bases, in that order; junction bases with no gene match: 5. This CDR3 has 14 amino acids. The CDR3 region is CATSGTGGEGEQFF. In DNA form, the CDR3 reads TGTGCCACCAGTGGGACAGGGGGCGAGGGTGAGCAGTTCTTC.